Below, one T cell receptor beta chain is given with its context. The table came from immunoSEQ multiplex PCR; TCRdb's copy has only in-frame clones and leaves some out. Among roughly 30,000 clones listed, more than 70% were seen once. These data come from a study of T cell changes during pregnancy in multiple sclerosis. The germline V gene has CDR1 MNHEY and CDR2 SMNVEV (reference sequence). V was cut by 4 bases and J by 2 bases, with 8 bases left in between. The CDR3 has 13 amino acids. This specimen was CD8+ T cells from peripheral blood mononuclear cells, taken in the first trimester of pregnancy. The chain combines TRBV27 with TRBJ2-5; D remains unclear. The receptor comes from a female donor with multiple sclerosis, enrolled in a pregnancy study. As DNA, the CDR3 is TGTGCCAGCAGTTATACAGAACAAGAGACCCAGTACTTC. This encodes CASSYTEQETQYF.